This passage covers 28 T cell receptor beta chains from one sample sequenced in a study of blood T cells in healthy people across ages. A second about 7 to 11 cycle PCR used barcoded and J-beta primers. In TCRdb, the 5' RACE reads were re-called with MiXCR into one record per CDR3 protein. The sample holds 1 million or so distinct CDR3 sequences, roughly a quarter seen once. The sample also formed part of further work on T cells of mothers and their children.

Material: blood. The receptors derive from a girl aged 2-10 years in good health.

The CDR3 protein is CASSLEFGLGGYTF. DNA of the CDR3: TGCGCCAGCAGCTTGGAGTTCGGGTTGGGGGGCTACACCTTC. This chain links TRBV5-1 with TRBJ1-2, with D unclear. V was shortened by 0 bases and J by 8 bases, with 14 bases between the two germline ends. This CDR3 has 14 residues. Germline CDR1 is SGHRS and CDR2 is YFSETQ.

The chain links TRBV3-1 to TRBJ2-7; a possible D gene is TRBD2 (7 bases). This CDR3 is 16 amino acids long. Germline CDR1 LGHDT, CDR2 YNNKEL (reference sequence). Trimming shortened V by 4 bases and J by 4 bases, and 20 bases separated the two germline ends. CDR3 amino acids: CASSRSGGRMGYEQYF. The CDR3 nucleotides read TGTGCCAGCAGCCGCTCCGGGGGGCGAATGGGGTACGAGCAGTACTTC.

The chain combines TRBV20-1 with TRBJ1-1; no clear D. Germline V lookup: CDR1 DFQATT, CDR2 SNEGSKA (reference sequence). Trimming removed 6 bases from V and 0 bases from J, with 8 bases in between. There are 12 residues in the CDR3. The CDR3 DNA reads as TGCAGTGCCGCCTACTTGAACACTGAAGCTTTCTTT. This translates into CSAAYLNTEAFF.

The CDR3 DNA follows: TGCAGTGCTAGAAGGACTAGCTCCGGCTACGAGCAGTACTTC. It encodes CSARRTSSGYEQYF. The gene calls are TRBV20-1 and TRBJ2-7, with 8 bases fitting TRBD2. Looked up from germline, CDR1 is DFQATT and CDR2 is SNEGSKA (reference sequence). The V segment lost 2 bases and the J segment 3 bases; nucleotides outside the gene matches: 6. This CDR3 comprises 14 residues.

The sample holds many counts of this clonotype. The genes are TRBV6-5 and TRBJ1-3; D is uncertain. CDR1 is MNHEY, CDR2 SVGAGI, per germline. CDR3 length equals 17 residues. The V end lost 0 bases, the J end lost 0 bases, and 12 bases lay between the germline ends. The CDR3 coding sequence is TGTGCCAGCAGTTACTCTTTGGGCCCTAGCTCTGGAAACACCATATATTTT. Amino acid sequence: CASSYSLGPSSGNTIYF.

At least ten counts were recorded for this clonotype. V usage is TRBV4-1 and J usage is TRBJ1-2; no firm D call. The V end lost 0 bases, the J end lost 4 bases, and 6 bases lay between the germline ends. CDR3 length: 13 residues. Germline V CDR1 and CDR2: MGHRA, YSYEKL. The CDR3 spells CASSQETGYGYTF. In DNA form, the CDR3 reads TGCGCCAGCAGCCAAGAAACGGGCTATGGCTACACCTTC.

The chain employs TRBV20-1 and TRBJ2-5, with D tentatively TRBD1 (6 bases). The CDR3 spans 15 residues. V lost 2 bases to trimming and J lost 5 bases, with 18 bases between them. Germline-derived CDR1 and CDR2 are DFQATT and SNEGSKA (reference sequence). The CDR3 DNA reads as TGCAGTGCTAGAAACGCGGACAGACCGGGGGAGACCCAGTACTTC. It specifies CSARNADRPGETQYF.

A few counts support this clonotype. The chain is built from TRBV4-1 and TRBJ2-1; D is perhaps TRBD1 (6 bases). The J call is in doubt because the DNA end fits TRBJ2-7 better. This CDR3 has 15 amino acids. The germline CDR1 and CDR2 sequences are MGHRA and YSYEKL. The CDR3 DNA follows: TGCGCCAGCAGCCAACTACAGGGTCCTTCTGGGGAGCAGTACTTC. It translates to CASSQLQGPSGEQYF.

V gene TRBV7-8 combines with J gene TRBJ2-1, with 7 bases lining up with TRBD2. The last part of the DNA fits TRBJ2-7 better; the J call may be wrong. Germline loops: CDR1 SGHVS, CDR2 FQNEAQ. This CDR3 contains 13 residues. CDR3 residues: CASSYFTSVEQYF. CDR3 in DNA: TGTGCCAGCAGCTACTTTACTAGCGTCGAGCAGTACTTC.

CDR3 DNA sequence: TGCAGTGCTAGAGTTGGGACAGGGCCAGGAGGGTCTTTCTTT. Its translation is CSARVGTGPGGSFF. This sequence joins TRBV20-1 and TRBJ1-1, with 9 positions matching TRBD1. The CDR3 runs to 14 residues. Germline V gene data show CDR1 as DFQATT and CDR2 as SNEGSKA (reference sequence). V lost 1 base to trimming and J lost 12 bases; unmatched junction nucleotides: 12.

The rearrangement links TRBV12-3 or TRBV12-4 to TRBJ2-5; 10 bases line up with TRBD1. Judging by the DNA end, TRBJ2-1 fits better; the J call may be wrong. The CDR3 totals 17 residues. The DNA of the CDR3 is TGTGCCAGCAGTTTTGGCAGCACCGGGACAGGGGTCAATGAGCAGTTCTTC. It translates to CASSFGSTGTGVNEQFF.

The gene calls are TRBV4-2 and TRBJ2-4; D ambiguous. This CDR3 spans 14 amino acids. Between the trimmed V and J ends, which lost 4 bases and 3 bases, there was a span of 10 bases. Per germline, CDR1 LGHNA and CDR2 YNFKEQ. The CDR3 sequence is CASSPSPGKNIQYF. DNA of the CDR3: TGTGCCAGCAGCCCTTCCCCCGGCAAAAACATTCAGTACTTC.

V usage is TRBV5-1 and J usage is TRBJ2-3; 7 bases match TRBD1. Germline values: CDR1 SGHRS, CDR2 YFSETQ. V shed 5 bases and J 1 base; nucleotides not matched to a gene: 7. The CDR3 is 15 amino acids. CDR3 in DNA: TGCGCCAGCAGTTATAACAGGGGCGGCACAGATACGCAGTATTTT. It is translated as CASSYNRGGTDTQYF. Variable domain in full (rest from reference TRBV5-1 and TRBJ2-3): KAGVTQTPRYLIKTRGQQVTLSCSPISGHRSVSWYQQTPGQGLQFLFEYFSETQRNKGNFPGRFSGRQFSNSRSEMNVSTLELGDSALYLCASSYNRGGTDTQYFGPGTRLTVL.

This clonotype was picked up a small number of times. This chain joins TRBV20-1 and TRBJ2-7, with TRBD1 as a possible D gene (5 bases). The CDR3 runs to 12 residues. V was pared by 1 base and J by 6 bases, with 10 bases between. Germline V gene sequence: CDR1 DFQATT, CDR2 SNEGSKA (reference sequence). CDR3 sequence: CSARGWTSEQYF. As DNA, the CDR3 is TGCAGTGCTAGAGGGTGGACATCCGAGCAGTACTTC.

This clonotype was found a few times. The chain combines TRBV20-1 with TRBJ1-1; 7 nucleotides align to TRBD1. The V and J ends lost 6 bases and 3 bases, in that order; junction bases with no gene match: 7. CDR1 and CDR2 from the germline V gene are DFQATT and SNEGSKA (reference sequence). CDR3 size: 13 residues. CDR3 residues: CSATGFRDTEAFF. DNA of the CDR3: TGCAGTGCGACAGGGTTCCGAGACACTGAAGCTTTCTTT.

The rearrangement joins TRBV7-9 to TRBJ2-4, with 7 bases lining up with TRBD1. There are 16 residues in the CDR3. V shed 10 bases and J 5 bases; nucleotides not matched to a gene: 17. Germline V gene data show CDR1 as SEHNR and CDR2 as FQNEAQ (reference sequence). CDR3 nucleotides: TGTGCCATAGAACAAGGGACAGCCCATCCAGAAAACATTCAGTACTTC. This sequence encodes CAIEQGTAHPENIQYF.

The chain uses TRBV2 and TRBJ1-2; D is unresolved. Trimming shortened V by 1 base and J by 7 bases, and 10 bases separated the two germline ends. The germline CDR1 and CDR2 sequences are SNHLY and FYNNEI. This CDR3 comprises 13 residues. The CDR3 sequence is CASSEVPGSGYTF. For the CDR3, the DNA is TGTGCCAGCAGTGAAGTTCCCGGCAGTGGCTACACCTTC.

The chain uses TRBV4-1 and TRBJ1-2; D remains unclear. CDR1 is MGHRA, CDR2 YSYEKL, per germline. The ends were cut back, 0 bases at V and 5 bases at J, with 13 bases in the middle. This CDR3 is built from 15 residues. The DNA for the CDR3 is TGCGCCAGCAGCCAAGATATGGTCTCAGTTTATGGCTACACCTTC. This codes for CASSQDMVSVYGYTF.

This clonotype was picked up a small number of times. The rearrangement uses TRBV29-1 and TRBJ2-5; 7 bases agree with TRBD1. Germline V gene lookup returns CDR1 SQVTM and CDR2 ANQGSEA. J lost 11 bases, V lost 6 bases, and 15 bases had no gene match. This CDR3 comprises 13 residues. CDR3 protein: CSVGDSMWTPQYF. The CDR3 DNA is TGCAGCGTAGGGGACAGTATGTGGACCCCGCAGTACTTC.

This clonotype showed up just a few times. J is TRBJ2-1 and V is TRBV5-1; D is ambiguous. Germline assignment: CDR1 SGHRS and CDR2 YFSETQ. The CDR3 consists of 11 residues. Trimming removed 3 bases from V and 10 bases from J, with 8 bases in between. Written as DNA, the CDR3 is TGCGCCAGCAGCTGGATAGGGGAGCAGTTCTTC. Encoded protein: CASSWIGEQFF. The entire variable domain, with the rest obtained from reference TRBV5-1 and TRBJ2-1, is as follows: KAGVTQTPRYLIKTRGQQVTLSCSPISGHRSVSWYQQTPGQGLQFLFEYFSETQRNKGNFPGRFSGRQFSNSRSEMNVSTLELGDSALYLCASSWIGEQFFGPGTRLTVL.

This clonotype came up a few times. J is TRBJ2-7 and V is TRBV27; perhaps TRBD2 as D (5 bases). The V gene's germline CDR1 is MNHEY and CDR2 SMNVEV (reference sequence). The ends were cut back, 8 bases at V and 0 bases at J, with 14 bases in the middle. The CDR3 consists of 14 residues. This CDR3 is CASSYSGVSYEQYF. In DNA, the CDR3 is TGTGCCAGCTCTTACTCCGGGGTCTCCTACGAGCAGTACTTC.

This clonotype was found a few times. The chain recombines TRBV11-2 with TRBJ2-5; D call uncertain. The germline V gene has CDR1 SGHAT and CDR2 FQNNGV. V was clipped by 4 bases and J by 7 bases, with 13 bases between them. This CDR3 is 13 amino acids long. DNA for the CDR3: TGTGCCAGCAGCTCACACCTCCCGGGGACCCAGTACTTC. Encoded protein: CASSSHLPGTQYF.

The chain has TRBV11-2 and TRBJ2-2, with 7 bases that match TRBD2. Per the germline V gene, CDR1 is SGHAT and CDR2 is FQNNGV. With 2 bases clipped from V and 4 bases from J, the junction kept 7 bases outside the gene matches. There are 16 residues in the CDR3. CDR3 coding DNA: TGTGCCAGCAGCTTAAATGGCGGGAGTGGCACCGGGGAGCTGTTTTTT. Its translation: CASSLNGGSGTGELFF.

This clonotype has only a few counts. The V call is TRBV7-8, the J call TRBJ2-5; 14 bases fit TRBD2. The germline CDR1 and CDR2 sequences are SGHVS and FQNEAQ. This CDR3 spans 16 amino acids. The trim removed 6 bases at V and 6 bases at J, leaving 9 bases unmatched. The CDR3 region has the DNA TGTGCCAGCAGTCCCCCGGGACTAGCGGGAGTAAAGACCCAGTACTTC. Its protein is CASSPPGLAGVKTQYF.

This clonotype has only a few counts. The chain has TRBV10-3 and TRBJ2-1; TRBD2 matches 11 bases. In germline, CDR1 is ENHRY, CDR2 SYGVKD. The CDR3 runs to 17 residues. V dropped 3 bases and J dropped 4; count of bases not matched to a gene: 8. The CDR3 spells CAISDTTSGRAYNEQFF. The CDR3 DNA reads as TGTGCCATCAGTGATACCACTAGCGGGAGAGCGTACAATGAGCAGTTCTTC.

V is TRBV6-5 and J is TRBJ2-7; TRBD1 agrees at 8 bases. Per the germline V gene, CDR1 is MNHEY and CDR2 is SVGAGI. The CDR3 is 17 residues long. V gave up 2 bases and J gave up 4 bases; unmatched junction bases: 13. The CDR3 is CASSYPLPRQGIYEQYF. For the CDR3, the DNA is TGTGCCAGCAGTTACCCCCTCCCGAGACAGGGGATTTACGAGCAGTACTTC.

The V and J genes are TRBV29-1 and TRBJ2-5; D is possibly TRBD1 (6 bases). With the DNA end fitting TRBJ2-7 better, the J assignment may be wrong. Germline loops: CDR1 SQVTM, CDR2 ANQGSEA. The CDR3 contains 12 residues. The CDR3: CSGATGTYEQYF. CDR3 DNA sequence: TGCAGCGGTGCGACAGGAACCTACGAGCAGTACTTC.

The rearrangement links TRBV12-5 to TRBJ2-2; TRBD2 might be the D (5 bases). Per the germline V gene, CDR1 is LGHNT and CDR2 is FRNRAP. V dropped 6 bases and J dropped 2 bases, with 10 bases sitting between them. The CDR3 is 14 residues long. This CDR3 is CASGMSGNTGELFF. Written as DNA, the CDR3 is TGTGCTAGTGGGATGAGCGGAAACACCGGGGAGCTGTTTTTT.